This T cell receptor (beta chain) was observed in a study of blood T cell repertoires in COVID-19. As for the study in general: Both acute and convalescent COVID-19 samples were obtained from the United States, Italy and Spain. From T cells, B-cell-depleted T cells, or PBMCs came the material, which was cDNA or gDNA.

This CDR3 has 13 amino acids. V was clipped by 2 bases and J by 4 bases, with 8 bases between them. Germline CDR1 LGHDT, CDR2 YNNKEL (reference sequence). Per the original methods: By means of reference gene primer amplification, nucleated cell counts were estimated. Assay: immunoSEQ multiplex PCR; the TCRdb copy retains only in-frame clones and omits some. V, J and clone size reflect that table, while D and trimming were determined from the DNA. The data contain tens of thousands of clones, 80% to 90% of them singletons. This clonotype was obtained from a woman at least 80 years old with acute or convalescent COVID-19. The V and J genes are TRBV3-1 (or the pseudogene TRBV3-2) and TRBJ1-1, with D tentatively TRBD1 (6 bases). The sequenced sample consisted of peripheral blood. This CDR3 reads CASSQRGATEAFF. For the CDR3, the DNA is TGTGCCAGCAGCCAACGGGGGGCCACTGAAGCTTTCTTT.